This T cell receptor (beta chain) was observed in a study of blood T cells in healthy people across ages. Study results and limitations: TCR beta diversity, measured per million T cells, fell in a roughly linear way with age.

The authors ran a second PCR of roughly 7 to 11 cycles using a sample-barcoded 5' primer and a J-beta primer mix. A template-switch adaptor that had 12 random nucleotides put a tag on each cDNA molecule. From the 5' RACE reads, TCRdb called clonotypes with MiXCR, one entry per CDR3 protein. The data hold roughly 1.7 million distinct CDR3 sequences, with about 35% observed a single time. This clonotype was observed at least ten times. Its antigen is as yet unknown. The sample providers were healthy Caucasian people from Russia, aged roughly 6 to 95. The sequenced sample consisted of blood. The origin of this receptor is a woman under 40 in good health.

The CDR3 is CASSLSGAWDEQFF. The DNA for the CDR3 is TGTGCCAGCAGCCTATCAGGGGCTTGGGATGAGCAGTTCTTC. The chain uses TRBV28 and TRBJ2-1; perhaps TRBD1 as D (6 bases). The CDR3 sequence is 14 residues long. Germline V gene data show CDR1 as MDHEN and CDR2 as SYDVKM. Trimming pared 6 bases from V and 8 bases from J, leaving 17 bases between.